A single T cell receptor (beta chain) is shown here with its context. The antigen remains unidentified. The time point was: newly diagnosed, previously untreated cHL patient sample. The study compared against PBMCs from newly diagnosed, untreated classical Hodgkin lymphoma. These data come from a study of PD-1 blockade in classical Hodgkin lymphoma. Study conclusions and caveats: The causes of the repertoire differences, possibly disease activity or prior therapy, remain undefined. Lower baseline TCR diversity was reported for newly diagnosed patients than for healthy donors.

Repertoires were generated with immunoSEQ multiplex PCR, while TCRdb's copy carries only in-frame clones and drops some. Of some 70,000 clones listed, about 93% are singletons. Germline V gives CDR1 MNHEY, CDR2 SMNVEV (reference sequence). V was shortened by 5 bases and J by 0 bases, with 9 bases between the two germline ends. This CDR3 has 14 residues. Sequenced: peripheral blood mononuclear cells (PBMCs). This chain connects TRBV27 to TRBJ2-3; TRBD2 might be the D (5 bases). The receptor was derived from a human donor with classical Hodgkin lymphoma. The CDR3 DNA sequence: TGTGCCAGCAGTCCGCAGCGGAGCACAGATACGCAGTATTTT. Translation: CASSPQRSTDTQYF.